A single sample gave rise to the 4 T cell receptor beta chains below, sequenced in a study of blood T cells in healthy people across ages (dated by TCRdb to about 2015). The receptor library was made with 5' RACE. The sequencer listed for this sample is Illumina HiSeq 2500. A second PCR of roughly 7 to 12 cycles was performed with a sample-barcoded 5' primer and a J-beta primer mix. TCRdb reprocessed the public reads (quality trimming at Q25 with fastp, clone calling with MiXCR) and kept in-frame beta chains. Each entry is one CDR3 protein sequence, shown with its most common DNA and genes. The table for this sample lists approximately 940,000 distinct CDR3 sequences; about 44% of them were counted only once. Around 15% of the sample rests with the top ten. The specimen was blood. Source of these receptors: a man aged 30-40 years in good health.

This chain joins TRBV7-9 and TRBJ2-7, with D tentatively TRBD1 (5 bases). V was trimmed by 3 bases and J by 2 bases, leaving 11 bases between them. CDR3 length: 14 residues. Looked up from germline, CDR1 is SEHNR and CDR2 is FQNEAQ (reference sequence). CDR3 nucleotides: TGTGCCAGCAGCTTCAGGACATCGACCTACGAGCAGTACTTC. It is translated as CASSFRTSTYEQYF.

This clonotype turned up a few times. V gene TRBV6-5 combines with J gene TRBJ2-1; 8 nucleotides line up with TRBD1. The germline CDR1 and CDR2 sequences are MNHEY and SVGAGI. Trimming removed 5 bases from V and 0 bases from J; junction bases left unmatched: 3. The CDR3 runs to 15 residues. DNA for the CDR3: TGTGCCAGCAGTACGGGACAGGACTCCTACAATGAGCAGTTCTTC. It codes for CASSTGQDSYNEQFF.

This clonotype has just a few counts. The chain couples TRBV6-2 or TRBV6-3 to TRBJ2-7; possible D gene TRBD1, 5 bases. The V end was cut by 2 bases, the J end by 1 base, with 9 bases between. Looked up from germline, CDR1 is MNHEY and CDR2 is SVGEGT. The CDR3 runs 14 residues. The CDR3 DNA reads as TGTGCCAGCAGTTACGAGACAGAGTCCTACGAGCAGTACTTC. Amino acid sequence: CASSYETESYEQYF.

This clonotype was seen just once. This chain uses TRBV7-9 with TRBJ1-5; 11 bases align to TRBD1. With V trimmed by 5 bases and J by 7 bases, 4 bases remained unmatched. Germline loops: CDR1 SEHNR, CDR2 FQNEAQ (reference sequence). CDR3 length: 14 amino acids. CDR3 sequence reads: CASSVGQGGQPQHF. The CDR3 DNA sequence: TGTGCCAGCAGCGTGGGACAGGGGGGACAGCCCCAGCATTTT.